This T cell receptor beta chain originates from a study of Graves' ophthalmopathy and Graves' hyperthyroidism. PBMCs were obtained from 9 to 10 ml of fresh peripheral blood. The germline V gene has CDR1 DFQATT and CDR2 SNEGSKA (reference sequence). Trimming at V came to 0 bases and at J to 4 bases, leaving 5 bases not matched to a gene. The CDR3 sequence is 15 residues long. In its sample, this clonotype was seen a few times. RNA served as the template for amplifying TCR beta CDR3 regions. After a first-round RT-PCR with HTBI primers, a second-round multiplex PCR was run. MiXCR, run by TCRdb on the multiplex PCR reads, gives a single entry per CDR3 protein. In the table there are approximately 700,000 distinct CDR3 sequences, about 44% of which are singletons.

The chain uses TRBV20-1 and TRBJ1-5; 8 bases are a match to TRBD1. This sequence originates from an adult man with Graves' ophthalmopathy. The sequenced sample consisted of peripheral blood. CDR3 region: CSARDQGAINQPQHF. CDR3 DNA: TGCAGTGCTAGAGATCAGGGGGCAATAAATCAGCCCCAGCATTTT.